The 14 T cell receptor beta chains in this list originate from one sample, sequenced in a study of response to subunit inactivated influenza vaccine. Each CDR3 protein gets one entry after TCRdb re-called the RT-PCR reads with MiXCR. This sample has 650,000 to 800,000 distinct CDR3 sequences, with about 15% found just once. Sequencing used PBMCs from blood, obtained roughly 2 weeks before vaccination. The receptor source for this set is a man aged 50-60 years who received an inactivated influenza vaccine.

A few counts support this clonotype. V gene TRBV25-1 combines with J gene TRBJ2-5; 9 bases fit TRBD1. Trimming at V came to 5 bases and at J to 5 bases, leaving 15 bases not matched to a gene. The CDR3 is 17 residues long. Germline CDR1 MGHDK, CDR2 SYGVNS. Here the CDR3 reads CASSKRASGTGFETQYF. CDR3 in DNA: TGTGCCAGCAGTAAACGAGCCTCCGGGACAGGGTTCGAGACCCAGTACTTC. Together with reference TRBV25-1 and TRBJ2-5, the CDR3 gives the full variable domain: EADIYQTPRYLVIGTGKKITLECSQTMGHDKMYWYQQDPGMELHLIHYSYGVNSTEKGDLSSESTVSRIRTEHFPLTLESARPSHTSQYLCASSKRASGTGFETQYFGPGTRLLVL.

This sequence joins TRBV29-1 and TRBJ2-7, with D tentatively TRBD1 (5 bases). This CDR3 contains 12 residues. In germline, CDR1 is SQVTM, CDR2 ANQGSEA. Trimming removed 3 bases at V and 5 bases at J, with 11 bases between. In DNA, the CDR3 is TGCAGCGTTGATGGGCAGGGCAACGAGCAGTACTTC. This translates into CSVDGQGNEQYF.

This clonotype was seen a few times. The chain links TRBV5-1 to TRBJ2-5; 15 bases are a match to TRBD2. The CDR3 is 17 residues long. J lost 1 base, V lost 3 bases, and 4 bases had no gene match. Germline values: CDR1 SGHRS, CDR2 YFSETQ. CDR3: CASSSGTSGGLQETQYF. DNA of the CDR3: TGCGCCAGCAGCTCGGGGACTAGCGGGGGGCTCCAAGAGACCCAGTACTTC.

The chain carries TRBV15 and TRBJ2-1, with D possibly called TRBD1 or TRBD2 (5 bases each). Trimming left V 9 bases short and J 1 base short, with 22 bases between. The CDR3 extends over 17 amino acids. Germline V CDR1 and CDR2: LNHNV, YYDKDF (reference sequence). DNA for the CDR3: TGTGCCACGGGTTCCCGGGACCATAAGGCGTCCTACAATGAGCAGTTCTTC. Protein sequence: CATGSRDHKASYNEQFF.

This clonotype has ten or more counts. This sequence joins TRBV4-1 and TRBJ1-2; D possibly corresponds to TRBD1 (5 bases). Per the germline V gene, CDR1 is MGHRA and CDR2 is YSYEKL. Trimming stripped 1 base from V and 6 bases from J, with 15 bases between. CDR3 length: 15 amino acids. The CDR3 loop is CASSQGHGQYHGYTF. CDR3 bases: TGCGCCAGCAGCCAAGGTCACGGACAATACCATGGCTACACCTTC.

This clonotype turned up a few times. V is TRBV6-5 and J is TRBJ2-1, with TRBD2 identical over 10 bases. V lost 4 bases to trimming and J lost 4 bases; unmatched junction nucleotides: 7. Germline V gene sequence: CDR1 MNHEY, CDR2 SVGAGI. The CDR3 sequence is 16 residues long. The CDR3 sequence: CASSSERGGRYNEQFF. In DNA, the CDR3 is TGTGCCAGCAGTTCGGAGCGGGGGGGACGTTACAATGAGCAGTTCTTC.

A few counts support this clonotype. The rearrangement uses TRBV6-2 or TRBV6-3 and TRBJ2-2, with 10 positions matching TRBD2. The CDR3 is 17 residues long. Trimming took 2 bases from V and 4 from J; bases not matched to a gene: 7. The germline gives CDR1 MNHEY, CDR2 SVGEGT. The CDR3 sequence: CASSYRGLAMGTGELFF. The CDR3 bases are TGTGCCAGCAGTTACAGGGGACTAGCGATGGGCACCGGGGAGCTGTTTTTT.

The J gene is TRBJ2-5, the V gene TRBV2; D remains ambiguous. Germline V CDR1 and CDR2: SNHLY, FYNNEI. Trimming removed 3 bases at V and 5 bases at J, with 10 bases between. CDR3 length: 13 residues. The CDR3 loop is CASSDMGVETQYF. In DNA, the CDR3 is TGTGCCAGCAGTGACATGGGCGTTGAGACCCAGTACTTC.

This clonotype was seen only a few times. CDR3 amino acids: CASSRLASSYNEQFF. The CDR3, as DNA: TGTGCCAGCAGCCGCCTAGCGAGCTCCTACAATGAGCAGTTCTTC. The genes are TRBV6-1 and TRBJ2-1, with D tentatively TRBD2 (6 bases). The CDR3 has 15 residues. Trimming took 6 bases from V and 0 from J, leaving 12 bases between them. From germline, CDR1 is MNHNS and CDR2 SASEGT.

This clonotype was picked up a small number of times. The V call is TRBV11-2, the J call TRBJ2-1; D tentatively fits TRBD1 or TRBD2 (6 bases each). Germline V gene data show CDR1 as SGHAT and CDR2 as FQNNGV. Between the trimmed V and J ends, which lost 5 bases and 7 bases, there was a span of 15 bases. There are 14 residues in the CDR3. For the CDR3, the DNA is TGTGCCAGCAGCCAAACGGGGGCCCCAAATGAGCAGTTCTTC. As protein: CASSQTGAPNEQFF.

The rearrangement joins TRBV4-3 to TRBJ1-6; D remains unclear. CDR1 is LGHNA, CDR2 YSLEER, per germline. Trimming cost V 0 bases and J 11 bases, with 8 bases left between them. The CDR3 spans 13 residues. CDR3 amino acids: CASSQDSGTPLHF. The CDR3 DNA reads TGCGCCAGCAGCCAAGACTCCGGGACACCCCTCCACTTT.

This clonotype was picked up a small number of times. V usage is TRBV11-1 and J usage is TRBJ1-1, with TRBD1 as a possible D gene (6 bases). The V gene lost 5 bases and the J gene lost 1 base, with 20 bases spanning the gap. CDR3 length: 17 residues. Germline V CDR1 and CDR2: SGHAT, FQDESV (reference sequence). CDR3: CASSPGYWTTGNTEAFF. The DNA for the CDR3 is TGTGCCAGCAGCCCGGGATATTGGACGACAGGGAACACTGAAGCTTTCTTT.

This clonotype was detected many times. The rearrangement links TRBV5-1 to TRBJ1-2; D might be TRBD1 (6 bases). Germline V gene lookup returns CDR1 SGHRS and CDR2 YFSETQ. The CDR3 length is 12 residues. Trimming left V 4 bases short and J 5 bases short, with 9 bases between. The CDR3 nucleotides read TGCGCCAGCAGCAAGGGGGATTATGGCTACACCTTC. The encoded protein is CASSKGDYGYTF.

The chain employs TRBV10-1 and TRBJ2-7; the D gene is possibly TRBD2 (6 bases). Germline V lookup: CDR1 WNHNN, CDR2 SYGVQD (reference sequence). The CDR3 loop spans 13 amino acids. Between the trimmed V and J ends, which lost 4 bases and 6 bases, there was a span of 13 bases. The CDR3 sequence is CASSGAVGGEQYF. The CDR3 DNA follows: TGCGCCAGCAGTGGGGCGGTGGGGGGCGAGCAGTACTTC.